Reported below is one TCR beta chain. The antigen this receptor binds is unknown. Base qualities are missing; no much larger clone stands one base away. This sample also contains other DNA sequences that code for the same CDR3. Collaborating institutions collected whole blood in K2EDTA tubes following their own protocols. Collaborator samples were shipped for TCRbeta analysis as frozen whole blood, isolated PBMCs, or DNA extracted from either sample type. CDR3 length: 13 amino acids, cysteine to phenylalanine. Only the CDR3 portion is preserved as DNA: 39 bases, with reading frame beginning at the first base. The junction shows trimming of 0 bases on V and 4 bases on J, plus 6 bases between the germline ends. The immunoSEQ Assay, a bias-controlled multiplex PCR, was used to amplify TCRbeta CDR3 regions from genomic DNA. Per the authors' processing: Nucleated cell counts per sample were estimated from amplification of reference gene primers within the assay. Sequence reads were collapsed and filtered to measure the absolute abundance of every unique TCRbeta CDR3 rearrangement. For each sample, productive Simpson clonality was calculated by taking the square root of Simpson's diversity index across productive rearrangements. Sourced from immuneACCESS, this table was stored by TCRdb with only in-frame sequences that have V and J called. A share of the clones is absent; for the studies checked, an unresolved V gene accounts for under half, and the remainder has no known explanation. V, J and clone size were drawn from that table, and D and trimming were deduced from the DNA. This sample comprises 200,000 or so clones, about 86% of them detected only once. The biggest ten clones account for approximately 2.5% of the sample.

This record comes from a study of blood T cell repertoires in COVID-19 (dated by TCRdb to about 2020). Context from the whole study: Samples from collaborators originated in the United States, Italy and Spain and spanned both the acute and convalescent phases of COVID-19. The samples were drawn from two sources: the first 160 participants of the ongoing ImmuneRACE study, and approximately 1,300 subjects contributed by 6 global collaborators. Deeply sampled blood TCRbeta repertoires from subjects exposed to, actively infected with, or recovered from COVID-19 were included in the dataset. The sample metadata nearly always contained a de-identified subject ID, COVID-19 status, age in years and sex. The material from the prospective study consisted of cDNA or gDNA derived from T cells, B-cell-depleted T cells, or PBMCs. HLA class I and class II types, where available, came from metadata supplied by the sample provider rather than from assay-based typing. The repertoires were released in a freely available public database meant as a resource for research on the immune response to SARS-CoV-2.

Overall study outcomes, separate from this receptor: The quantity of clinical and demographic metadata differed by source and by participant and was supplied without curation.

Sequenced sample: peripheral blood. This clonotype was sampled from a woman aged 60 to 75 with acute or convalescent COVID-19. The chain joins TRBV12-3 or TRBV12-4 to TRBJ1-1; no D gene is confidently identified. The DNA reads as follows: TGTGCCAGCAGTTTAGCTGGAGGCACTGAAGCTTTCTTT. Translated, it reads CASSLAGGTEAFF.